The 32 T cell receptor beta chains below come from one sample, sequenced in a study of shared clonotypes between healthy human individuals. It was CD45RO-negative cells, positively selected for CCR7, that made up naive CD8 cells, with terminally differentiated effector memory CD45RA+ cells excluded. Sequenced by immunoSEQ multiplex PCR; TCRdb stores in-frame clones only, minus some. The sample records about 2.1 million clones, 93% being singletons. The sample consisted of naive CD8+ T cells from PBMCs. The receptor set was obtained from a man younger than 35 in good health. Some clones in this sample may be carry-over from other donors' samples.

Points on this clone: Additional DNA sequences in this sample encode the identical CDR3. The chain links TRBV28 to TRBJ2-7; perhaps TRBD1 as D (5 bases). This CDR3 has 13 amino acids. Trimming stripped 2 bases from V and 4 bases from J, with 9 bases between. Germline V lookup: CDR1 MDHEN, CDR2 SYDVKM. The CDR3 DNA sequence: TGTGCCAGCAGTTTACAGGGTTTATACGAGCAGTACTTC. Amino acids: CASSLQGLYEQYF.

About this clone: The same CDR3 can be traced to other DNA sequences in this sample. This sequence joins TRBV11-2 and TRBJ2-7, with 7 bases matching TRBD1. Germline CDR1 SGHAT, CDR2 FQNNGV. The CDR3 totals 13 residues. Trimming cost V 5 bases and J 3 bases; bases outside gene matches: 4. The DNA for the CDR3 is TGTGCCAGCAGCCCTGGACAGGTCTACGAGCAGTACTTC. Amino acid sequence: CASSPGQVYEQYF.

This chain connects TRBV7-2 to TRBJ2-3; D is ambiguous. CDR1 is SGHTA, CDR2 FQGNSA, per germline. Trimming stripped 4 bases from V and 6 bases from J, with 20 bases between. This CDR3 is built from 16 residues. The CDR3 spells CASSSERSQLGDTQYF. In DNA form, the CDR3 reads TGTGCCAGCAGCTCAGAACGCAGCCAACTTGGGGATACGCAGTATTTT.

This sequence joins TRBV4-1 and TRBJ1-1; weak D call: TRBD1 (5 bases). The CDR3 loop spans 17 amino acids. Trimming shortened V by 1 base and J by 0 bases, and 15 bases separated the two germline ends. Germline V lookup: CDR1 MGHRA, CDR2 YSYEKL. The CDR3, as DNA: TGCGCCAGCAGCCAAGCCGGGGGGTCTTCGATGAACACTGAAGCTTTCTTT. It yields the protein CASSQAGGSSMNTEAFF.

This chain links TRBV29-1 with TRBJ2-7, with TRBD1 matching 9 bases. This CDR3 region has 15 residues. Trimming cost V 2 bases and J 2 bases; bases outside gene matches: 7. Looked up from germline, CDR1 is SQVTM and CDR2 is ANQGSEA. DNA of the CDR3: TGCAGCGTTGAAAGGGGACAGGGTAAACCCTACGAGCAGTACTTC. It translates to CSVERGQGKPYEQYF.

The chain uses TRBV10-3 and TRBJ2-7, with D perhaps TRBD2 (5 bases). From germline, CDR1 is ENHRY and CDR2 SYGVKD. The length of the CDR3 is 15 residues. With 3 bases removed from V and 4 bases from J, the gap between germline ends came to 16 bases. CDR3 region: CAISDDLGRGYEQYF. The CDR3 DNA is TGTGCCATCAGTGATGATCTAGGCCGGGGTTACGAGCAGTACTTC.

In this sample, this clone turned up once. The chain is built from TRBV2 and TRBJ2-1, with 11 bases that match TRBD2. Germline CDR1 reads SNHLY; CDR2 reads FYNNEI. The CDR3 extends over 16 amino acids. With 2 bases clipped from V and 1 base from J, the junction kept 1 base outside the gene matches. The CDR3, as DNA: TGTGCCAGCAGTGAAACTAGCGGGAGTTCCTACAATGAGCAGTTCTTC. Its translation is CASSETSGSSYNEQFF.

The chain combines TRBV4-1 with TRBJ1-3; no firm D call. V was trimmed by 0 bases and J by 2 bases, leaving 11 bases between them. The CDR3 is 16 amino acids. Germline lookup yields CDR1 MGHRA and CDR2 YSYEKL. CDR3: CASSQEEPPPGNTIYF. The CDR3 bases are TGCGCCAGCAGCCAAGAGGAACCCCCCCCTGGAAACACCATATATTTT.

V gene TRBV7-9 combines with J gene TRBJ2-5; D uncertain. The CDR3 length is 16 residues. CDR1 is SEHNR and CDR2 is FQNEAQ in the germline V gene (reference sequence). The V end was cut by 5 bases, the J end by 5 bases, with 21 bases between. CDR3 sequence reads: CASSPPFRAERETQYF. The CDR3 DNA is TGTGCCAGCAGCCCACCATTTAGGGCAGAGAGGGAGACCCAGTACTTC.

This clone was picked up one time. V usage is TRBV7-3 and J usage is TRBJ2-5; tentatively, D is TRBD2 (6 bases). The CDR3 spans 14 residues. Germline lookup yields CDR1 SGHTA and CDR2 FQGTGA. V gave up 0 bases and J gave up 9 bases, with 14 bases separating them. CDR3 sequence (DNA): TGTGCCAGCAGCTTAACATGGGGAGGCGAGGCCCAGTACTTC. This sequence encodes CASSLTWGGEAQYF. Filled out from reference TRBV7-3 and TRBJ2-5, the complete variable domain reads GAGVSQTPSNKVTEKGKYVELRCDPISGHTALYWYRQSLGQGPEFLIYFQGTGAADDSGLPNDRFFAVRPEGSVSTLKIQRTERGDSAVYLCASSLTWGGEAQYFGPGTRLLVL.

The rearrangement links TRBV6-5 to TRBJ1-5, with a weak D call TRBD1 (5 bases). V lost 7 bases and J 4 bases, leaving 14 bases between the germline ends. From germline, CDR1 is MNHEY and CDR2 SVGAGI. CDR3 length equals 14 residues. The CDR3 region is CASTPGGENQPQHF. CDR3 DNA: TGTGCCAGCACCCCGGGGGGGGAAAATCAGCCCCAGCATTTT.

The chain links TRBV2 to TRBJ2-3; TRBD1 matches at 7 bases. V lost 5 bases to trimming and J lost 3 bases; unmatched junction nucleotides: 11. The CDR3 spans 16 residues. Germline loops: CDR1 SNHLY, CDR2 FYNNEI. This CDR3 reads CASSFPGQKFTDTQYF. CDR3 nucleotides: TGTGCCAGCAGTTTCCCGGGACAGAAATTTACAGATACGCAGTATTTT. Filled out from reference TRBV2 and TRBJ2-3, the complete variable domain reads EPEVTQTPSHQVTQMGQEVILRCVPISNHLYFYWYRQILGQKVEFLVSFYNNEISEKSEIFDDQFSVERPDGSNFTLKIRSTKLEDSAMYFCASSFPGQKFTDTQYFGPGTRLTVL.

The gene calls are TRBV4-1 and TRBJ2-7, with TRBD1 identical over 7 bases. CDR1 is MGHRA and CDR2 is YSYEKL in the germline V gene. This CDR3 contains 15 residues. Trimming removed 3 bases from V and 2 bases from J; junction bases left unmatched: 7. The CDR3 loop reads CASSHPKQGTYEQYF. CDR3 DNA sequence: TGCGCCAGCAGCCACCCAAAACAGGGGACCTACGAGCAGTACTTC.

This chain joins TRBV28 and TRBJ2-7; a weak D match, TRBD2 (5 bases). The CDR3 has 15 amino acids. Germline lookup yields CDR1 MDHEN and CDR2 SYDVKM. With 3 bases removed from V and 6 bases from J, the gap between germline ends came to 18 bases. The CDR3 sequence is CASSFGLAKVREQYF. The CDR3 DNA follows: TGTGCCAGCAGTTTTGGTTTAGCGAAAGTTCGCGAGCAGTACTTC.

The chain is built from TRBV7-9 and TRBJ2-6, with a possible D match to TRBD2 (5 bases). This CDR3 spans 13 amino acids. Germline values: CDR1 SEHNR, CDR2 FQNEAQ (reference sequence). V gave up 11 bases and J gave up 1 base, with 9 bases separating them. CDR3 sequence: CAWRLSGANVLTF. In DNA, the CDR3 is TGTGCCTGGAGGCTGTCTGGGGCCAACGTCCTGACTTTC.

The V call is TRBV7-9, the J call TRBJ2-1, with D perhaps matching TRBD2 (6 bases). The CDR3 contains 16 residues. The V and J ends lost 0 bases and 8 bases respectively, with 17 bases between them. Germline CDR1 is SEHNR and CDR2 is FQNEAQ (reference sequence). CDR3 DNA: TGTGCCAGCAGCTTAGCGAGGGGTAGCGGTCGGGATGAGCAGTTCTTC. It is translated as CASSLARGSGRDEQFF.

This rearrangement joins TRBV2 to TRBJ1-3, with no clear D. There are 15 residues in the CDR3. Trimming pared 7 bases from V and 0 bases from J, leaving 13 bases between. Germline V gene lookup returns CDR1 SNHLY and CDR2 FYNNEI. Here the CDR3 reads CASKLAPGSGNTIYF. DNA of the CDR3: TGTGCCAGCAAGCTCGCCCCTGGCTCTGGAAACACCATATATTTT.

In the case of this clone: Other DNA sequences in this specimen translate into the identical CDR3. CDR3 loop: CSARDWGDQHF. CDR3 nucleotides: TGCAGTGCTAGAGATTGGGGGGACCAGCATTTT. The V call is TRBV20-1, the J call TRBJ1-5; tentatively, D is TRBD1 (5 bases). V was trimmed by 0 bases and J by 12 bases, leaving 9 bases between them. Per the germline V gene, CDR1 is DFQATT and CDR2 is SNEGSKA (reference sequence). The CDR3 is 11 residues long.

V and J are TRBV28 and TRBJ1-2; 8 nucleotides align to TRBD1. The CDR3 is 13 residues long. With V trimmed by 8 bases and J by 2 bases, 4 bases remained unmatched. Germline assignment: CDR1 MDHEN and CDR2 SYDVKM. CDR3 in amino acids: CASQGAVNYGYTF. CDR3 sequence (DNA): TGTGCCAGCCAGGGGGCGGTAAACTATGGCTACACCTTC.

Concerning this clone itself: The sample has other DNA sequences that encode this CDR3 too. The chain joins TRBV9 to TRBJ2-3, with D unresolved. The CDR3 is made up of 12 amino acids. The germline V and J ends were trimmed by 0 bases and 3 bases, with 2 bases remaining between them. CDR1 and CDR2 from the germline V gene are SGDLS and YYNGEE. The CDR3 coding sequence is TGTGCCAGCAGCGTAGTGACAGATACGCAGTATTTT. Its protein product is CASSVVTDTQYF. Drawing the rest from reference TRBV9 and TRBJ2-3, the complete variable domain is DSGVTQTPKHLITATGQRVTLRCSPRSGDLSVYWYQQSLDQGLQFLIQYYNGEERAKGNILERFSAQQFPDLHSELNLSSLELGDSALYFCASSVVTDTQYFGPGTRLTVL.

The rearrangement links TRBV15 to TRBJ2-7, with D possibly being TRBD2 (7 bases). Trimming shortened V by 5 bases and J by 6 bases, and 14 bases separated the two germline ends. CDR3 size: 13 residues. Germline CDR1 reads LNHNV; CDR2 reads YYDKDF (reference sequence). The CDR3 bases are TGTGCCACCAGCGGGGGGGCACGAGGCGAGCAGTACTTC. Its translation: CATSGGARGEQYF.

V gene TRBV6-1 combines with J gene TRBJ2-2; D gene uncertain. Germline V lookup: CDR1 MNHNS, CDR2 SASEGT. The CDR3 sequence is 13 residues long. Trimming stripped 3 bases from V and 7 bases from J, with 9 bases between. As DNA, the CDR3 is TGTGCCAGCAGTGACGGAAGGATCGGGGAGCTGTTTTTT. It yields the protein CASSDGRIGELFF.

This chain connects TRBV27 to TRBJ2-7, with D uncertain. Looked up from germline, CDR1 is MNHEY and CDR2 is SMNVEV (reference sequence). V lost 2 bases and J lost 6, with 11 bases in between. CDR3 size: 13 residues. The CDR3 is CASSLIVSAEQYF. In DNA form, the CDR3 reads TGTGCCAGCAGTTTAATCGTATCGGCCGAGCAGTACTTC.

The J gene is TRBJ2-5, the V gene TRBV7-9; 9 bases are a match to TRBD1. The CDR3 covers 17 residues. V lost 4 bases, J lost 0 bases, and 9 bases stayed unmatched. Germline V gene lookup returns CDR1 SEHNR and CDR2 FQNEAQ (reference sequence). The CDR3: CASSSPRTGAYQETQYF. CDR3 nucleotide sequence: TGTGCCAGCAGCTCCCCCCGGACAGGGGCCTACCAAGAGACCCAGTACTTC.

The chain uses TRBV29-1 and TRBJ2-7; a possible D gene is TRBD1 (6 bases). The V gene lost 5 bases and the J gene lost 5 bases, with 13 bases spanning the gap. Per germline, CDR1 SQVTM and CDR2 ANQGSEA. The CDR3 loop spans 12 amino acids. This CDR3 reads CSVLTGLHEQYF. The CDR3 DNA reads TGCAGCGTTCTTACAGGGCTTCACGAGCAGTACTTC.

V is TRBV5-1 and J is TRBJ1-5; D not resolved. V was clipped by 0 bases and J by 6 bases, with 13 bases between them. Per the germline V gene, CDR1 is SGHRS and CDR2 is YFSETQ. The CDR3 runs to 15 residues. The CDR3 loop is CASSLGPRDGQPQHF. The CDR3 DNA reads as TGCGCCAGCAGCTTGGGGCCAAGGGATGGTCAGCCCCAGCATTTT.

This chain uses TRBV30 with TRBJ2-3, with D hard to call. Germline CDR1 and CDR2: GTSNPN and SVGIG (reference sequence). This CDR3 contains 12 residues. V lost 0 bases and J lost 6, with 7 bases in between. The CDR3 sequence: CAWSVMVDTQYF. The CDR3 DNA is TGTGCCTGGAGTGTAATGGTCGATACGCAGTATTTT.

The V gene is TRBV2, the J gene TRBJ1-5; no reliable D call. V was clipped by 0 bases and J by 3 bases, with 9 bases between them. Germline V gives CDR1 SNHLY, CDR2 FYNNEI. The CDR3 consists of 15 residues. The CDR3 sequence is CASSEAWQINQPQHF. The CDR3 DNA sequence: TGTGCCAGCAGTGAAGCGTGGCAGATCAATCAGCCCCAGCATTTT.

DNA of the CDR3: TGTGCCAGCAGCCCAGACACCAGTGGCTACACCTTC. Its protein product is CASSPDTSGYTF. This chain connects TRBV7-9 to TRBJ1-2; D unclear. The CDR3 spans 12 residues. V was trimmed by 5 bases and J by 7 bases, leaving 11 bases between them. Germline CDR1 is SEHNR and CDR2 is FQNEAQ (reference sequence).

This chain uses TRBV11-2 with TRBJ2-7; no reliable D call. Germline V gene lookup returns CDR1 SGHAT and CDR2 FQNNGV. There are 14 residues in the CDR3. V was clipped by 5 bases and J by 0 bases, with 11 bases between them. In DNA form, the CDR3 reads TGTGCCAGCAGCCTACCGGGCAACTCCTACGAGCAGTACTTC. This codes for CASSLPGNSYEQYF.

This chain connects TRBV5-6 to TRBJ1-1, with 7 bases aligning to TRBD1. The CDR3 length is 16 residues. CDR1 and CDR2 (germline): SGHDT, YYEEEE. V trimming: 1 base; J trimming: 6 bases; junction bases outside the gene matches: 12. This chain's CDR3 is CASSLSRQGVISEAFF. The CDR3 DNA reads as TGTGCCAGCAGCTTGTCTCGGCAGGGGGTAATTTCTGAAGCTTTCTTT.

V is TRBV13 and J is TRBJ2-7; D gene unclear. V dropped 3 bases and J dropped 4 bases, with 13 bases sitting between them. Germline assignment: CDR1 PRHDT and CDR2 FYEKMQ (reference sequence). CDR3 length: 14 amino acids. In DNA form, the CDR3 reads TGTGCCAGCAGCTTGTCCCAGGACCCTTACGAGCAGTACTTC. This codes for CASSLSQDPYEQYF. Complete variable domain (other parts from reference TRBV13 and TRBJ2-7): AAGVIQSPRHLIKEKRETATLKCYPIPRHDTVYWYQQGPGQDPQFLISFYEKMQSDKGSIPDRFSAQQFSDYHSELNMSSLELGDSALYFCASSLSQDPYEQYFGPGTRLTVT.